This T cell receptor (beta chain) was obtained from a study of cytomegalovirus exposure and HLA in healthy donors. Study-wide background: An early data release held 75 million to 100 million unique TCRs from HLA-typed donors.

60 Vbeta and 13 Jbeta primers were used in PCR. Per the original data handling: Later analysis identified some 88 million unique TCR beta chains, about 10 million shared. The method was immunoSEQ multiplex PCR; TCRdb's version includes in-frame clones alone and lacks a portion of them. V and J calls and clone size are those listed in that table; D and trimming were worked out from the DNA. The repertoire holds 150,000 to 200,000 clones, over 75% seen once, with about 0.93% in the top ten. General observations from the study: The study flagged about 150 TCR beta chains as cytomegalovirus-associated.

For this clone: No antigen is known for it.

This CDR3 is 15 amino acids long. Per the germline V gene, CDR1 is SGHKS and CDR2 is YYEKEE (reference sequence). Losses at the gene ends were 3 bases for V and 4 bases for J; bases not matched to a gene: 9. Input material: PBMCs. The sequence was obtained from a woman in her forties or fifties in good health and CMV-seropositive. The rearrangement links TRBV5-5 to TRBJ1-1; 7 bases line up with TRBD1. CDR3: CASSSPTGSGTEAFF. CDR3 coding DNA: TGTGCCAGCAGCTCGCCGACAGGGTCGGGCACTGAAGCTTTCTTT.